This T cell receptor beta chain was sequenced during a study of neurological immune-mediated disorders. Regarding the study as a whole: Private repertoires in all groups were suggested, as expanded clones shared no CDR3 amino acid sequences across subjects. Phylogenetic grouping assigned the repertoires of 18 of 34 multiple sclerosis patients to a single cluster of related CDR3 sequences. This cluster may be a repertoire-level signature.

V was trimmed by 0 bases and J by 7 bases, leaving 10 bases between them. Germline CDR1 reads SGHRS; CDR2 reads YFSETQ. The CDR3 extends over 13 amino acids. This clonotype was observed many times. Antigen specificity is unknown. Unsorted libraries were generated from 2 million PBMCs. These cells had been stored in RNAlater at -80 C. As for the cDNA, it was generated by 5'RACE with 10-nucleotide random UMIs. TCRdb re-analysed the 5' RACE reads in MiXCR, keeping a single row per CDR3 protein. This sample carries around 65,000 distinct CDR3 sequences, around 5% of them seen once, and the ten largest clones take about 5.3%.

The specimen sequenced was PBMCs. The V and J genes are TRBV5-1 and TRBJ1-1; D unresolved. The sequence was obtained from a human donor with multiple sclerosis. The donor label of this sample is uncertain. For the CDR3, the DNA is TGCGCCAGCAGCTTGGGCCAAGGGTTTGAAGCTTTCTTT. Amino acid sequence: CASSLGQGFEAFF.